The 18 T cell receptor beta chains given below trace back to one sample, sequenced in a study of T cell clones after liver transplantation. The data were produced by immunoSEQ multiplex PCR, yet TCRdb's version contains in-frame clones alone and is incomplete. The table lists about 33,000 clones, about 93% of them singletons. Sequenced here: CD8+ T cells from blood, sampled 12 months after liver transplant. The source of these receptors is a human patient who received a liver transplant. Some T cells could come from the graft donor.

In DNA form, the CDR3 reads TGTGCCAGCGGTAACAATGAGCAGTTCTTC. Translated: CASGNNEQFF. This chain uses TRBV9 with TRBJ2-1; D unclear. This CDR3 has 10 amino acids. CDR1 is SGDLS, CDR2 YYNGEE, per germline. Between the trimmed V and J ends, which lost 7 bases and 5 bases, there was a span of 4 bases.

The rearrangement joins TRBV27 to TRBJ2-1; 7 bases fit TRBD2. The CDR3 totals 15 residues. Germline lookup yields CDR1 MNHEY and CDR2 SMNVEV (reference sequence). Trimming took 2 bases from V and 3 from J; bases not matched to a gene: 4. CDR3 nucleotides: TGTGCCAGCAGTTTAGCGGGAGCGGTCTACAATGAGCAGTTCTTC. Translating it yields CASSLAGAVYNEQFF.

V gene TRBV28 combines with J gene TRBJ2-3; 8 nucleotides align to TRBD2. The CDR3 totals 15 residues. The germline gives CDR1 MDHEN, CDR2 SYDVKM. With 4 bases clipped from V and 2 bases from J, the junction kept 5 bases outside the gene matches. Written as DNA, the CDR3 is TGTGCCAGCAGTTGGACTAGCAGCCACACAGATACGCAGTATTTT. It translates to CASSWTSSHTDTQYF.

CDR3 nucleotides: TGTGCCAGCAGTGATTCAGCGGGTGAGTCCTACAATGAGCAGTTCTTC. Translation: CASSDSAGESYNEQFF. V and J are TRBV25-1 and TRBJ2-1; a possible D gene is TRBD2 (6 bases). CDR1 is MGHDK, CDR2 SYGVNS, per germline. Trimming removed 3 bases at V and 1 base at J, with 13 bases between. This CDR3 has 16 amino acids.

V usage is TRBV6-5 and J usage is TRBJ2-1; TRBD1 might be the D (6 bases). Germline V lookup: CDR1 MNHEY, CDR2 SVGAGI. The CDR3 extends over 14 amino acids. V shed 0 bases and J shed 6 bases, with 9 bases lying between them. The CDR3 DNA reads TGTGCCAGCAGTTACTCAGAAGGGGGCAATGAGCAGTTCTTC. It yields the protein CASSYSEGGNEQFF.

The V and J genes are TRBV27 and TRBJ2-7; TRBD1 might be the D (6 bases). The CDR3 contains 13 residues. CDR1 is MNHEY, CDR2 SMNVEV, per germline (reference sequence). Between the trimmed V and J ends, which lost 10 bases and 0 bases, there was a span of 13 bases. In DNA, the CDR3 is TGTGCCACGAAGGGACACCTCTCCTACGAGCAGTACTTC. It translates to CATKGHLSYEQYF.

This sequence joins TRBV27 and TRBJ2-4; TRBD1 is a possible D gene (7 bases). The V and J ends lost 6 bases and 6 bases respectively, with 15 bases between them. The germline CDR1 and CDR2 sequences are MNHEY and SMNVEV (reference sequence). CDR3 length: 14 amino acids. CDR3 sequence reads: CASSPAGGLNIQYF. CDR3 sequence (DNA): TGTGCCAGCAGCCCGGCAGGGGGACTAAACATTCAGTACTTC.

The chain combines TRBV2 with TRBJ2-7, with D unclear. The V end was cut by 8 bases, the J end by 3 bases, with 11 bases between. CDR1 is SNHLY and CDR2 is FYNNEI in the germline V gene. The CDR3 is 12 amino acids. The CDR3, as DNA: TGTGCCAGCGTGAGAAGTTACTACGAGCAGTACTTC. Its translation is CASVRSYYEQYF. The full variable domain, completed using reference TRBV2 and TRBJ2-7, is EPEVTQTPSHQVTQMGQEVILRCVPISNHLYFYWYRQILGQKVEFLVSFYNNEISEKSEIFDDQFSVERPDGSNFTLKIRSTKLEDSAMYFCASVRSYYEQYFGPGTRLTVT.

The V call is TRBV19, the J call TRBJ1-1; D may be TRBD1 (5 bases). CDR3 length: 16 amino acids. The germline gives CDR1 LNHDA, CDR2 SQIVND (reference sequence). Trimming took off 6 bases at V and 1 base at J, with 18 bases between the two ends. DNA for the CDR3: TGTGCCAGTAGCAGTGGGACGACGGATTCGAACACTGAAGCTTTCTTT. This gives the protein CASSSGTTDSNTEAFF.

The chain is built from TRBV15 and TRBJ1-1; no clear D gene. The CDR3 is made up of 11 amino acids. V gave up 9 bases and J gave up 3 bases, with 8 bases separating them. The germline V gene has CDR1 LNHNV and CDR2 YYDKDF (reference sequence). CDR3 DNA: TGTGCCACGAGCCGCTACACTGAAGCTTTCTTT. Translation: CATSRYTEAFF.

The CDR3 protein is CSVESRYNEQFF. DNA of the CDR3: TGCAGCGTTGAAAGCAGATACAATGAGCAGTTCTTC. The V and J genes are TRBV29-1 and TRBJ2-1; D unresolved. Looked up from germline, CDR1 is SQVTM and CDR2 is ANQGSEA. This CDR3 region has 12 residues. Trimming pared 2 bases from V and 4 bases from J, leaving 6 bases between.

This rearrangement joins TRBV7-6 to TRBJ2-2, with D possibly matching TRBD2 (6 bases). The germline CDR1 and CDR2 sequences are SGHVS and FNYEAQ. Trimming shortened V by 1 base and J by 7 bases, and 13 bases separated the two germline ends. This CDR3 is 15 amino acids long. CDR3 sequence: CASSLGRPGGGELFF. CDR3 DNA sequence: TGTGCCAGCAGCTTAGGGCGGCCCGGGGGCGGGGAGCTGTTTTTT.

This chain joins TRBV9 and TRBJ1-1, with D perhaps matching TRBD1 (6 bases). V gave up 3 bases and J gave up 3 bases, with 9 bases separating them. The CDR3 runs 13 residues. The germline CDR1 and CDR2 sequences are SGDLS and YYNGEE. CDR3 coding DNA: TGTGCCAGCAGCGCGGGGGGCCACACTGAAGCTTTCTTT. Translated: CASSAGGHTEAFF.

The chain has TRBV5-1 and TRBJ2-1; either TRBD1 or TRBD2 may supply D (5 bases each). Germline CDR1 SGHRS, CDR2 YFSETQ. The CDR3 has 18 residues. Trimming removed 1 base at V and 0 bases at J, with 17 bases between. CDR3 DNA: TGCGCCAGCAGCTTGTGGGGGATATGGGGAGCCTCCTACAATGAGCAGTTCTTC. Translation: CASSLWGIWGASYNEQFF.

The chain joins TRBV28 to TRBJ2-3, with 11 bases matching TRBD2. V lost 3 bases, J lost 7 bases, and 6 bases stayed unmatched. CDR3 length: 15 amino acids. From germline, CDR1 is MDHEN and CDR2 SYDVKM. This CDR3 reads CASSFSGRVINTQYF. In nucleotides, the CDR3 is TGTGCCAGCAGTTTTAGCGGGAGGGTGATAAATACGCAGTATTTT.

The chain recombines TRBV27 with TRBJ2-3, with a weak D call TRBD1 (8 bases). The CDR3 runs 16 residues. Germline CDR1 reads MNHEY; CDR2 reads SMNVEV (reference sequence). V lost 4 bases and J 1 base, leaving 15 bases between the germline ends. The CDR3 region has the DNA TGTGCCAGCAGTTCCACACAGGGGGGGGGCACAGATACGCAGTATTTT. Amino acids: CASSSTQGGGTDTQYF.

The J gene is TRBJ2-1, the V gene TRBV4-3; 9 bases are a match to TRBD2. CDR1 and CDR2 from the germline V gene are LGHNA and YSLEER. V shed 0 bases, J shed 8 bases, and the junction held 8 bases outside the gene matches. This CDR3 contains 16 residues. CDR3 nucleotide sequence: TGCGCCAGCAGCCAAGACTTAGCGGGAGTTGCTGATGAGCAGTTCTTC. Protein sequence: CASSQDLAGVADEQFF.

The J gene is TRBJ1-6, the V gene TRBV27; D ambiguous. Trimming stripped 6 bases from V and 7 bases from J, with 13 bases between. The CDR3 spans 14 residues. The germline gives CDR1 MNHEY, CDR2 SMNVEV (reference sequence). The CDR3 spells CASSRGGLNSPLHF. As DNA, the CDR3 is TGTGCCAGCAGCCGGGGAGGATTGAATTCACCCCTCCACTTT.